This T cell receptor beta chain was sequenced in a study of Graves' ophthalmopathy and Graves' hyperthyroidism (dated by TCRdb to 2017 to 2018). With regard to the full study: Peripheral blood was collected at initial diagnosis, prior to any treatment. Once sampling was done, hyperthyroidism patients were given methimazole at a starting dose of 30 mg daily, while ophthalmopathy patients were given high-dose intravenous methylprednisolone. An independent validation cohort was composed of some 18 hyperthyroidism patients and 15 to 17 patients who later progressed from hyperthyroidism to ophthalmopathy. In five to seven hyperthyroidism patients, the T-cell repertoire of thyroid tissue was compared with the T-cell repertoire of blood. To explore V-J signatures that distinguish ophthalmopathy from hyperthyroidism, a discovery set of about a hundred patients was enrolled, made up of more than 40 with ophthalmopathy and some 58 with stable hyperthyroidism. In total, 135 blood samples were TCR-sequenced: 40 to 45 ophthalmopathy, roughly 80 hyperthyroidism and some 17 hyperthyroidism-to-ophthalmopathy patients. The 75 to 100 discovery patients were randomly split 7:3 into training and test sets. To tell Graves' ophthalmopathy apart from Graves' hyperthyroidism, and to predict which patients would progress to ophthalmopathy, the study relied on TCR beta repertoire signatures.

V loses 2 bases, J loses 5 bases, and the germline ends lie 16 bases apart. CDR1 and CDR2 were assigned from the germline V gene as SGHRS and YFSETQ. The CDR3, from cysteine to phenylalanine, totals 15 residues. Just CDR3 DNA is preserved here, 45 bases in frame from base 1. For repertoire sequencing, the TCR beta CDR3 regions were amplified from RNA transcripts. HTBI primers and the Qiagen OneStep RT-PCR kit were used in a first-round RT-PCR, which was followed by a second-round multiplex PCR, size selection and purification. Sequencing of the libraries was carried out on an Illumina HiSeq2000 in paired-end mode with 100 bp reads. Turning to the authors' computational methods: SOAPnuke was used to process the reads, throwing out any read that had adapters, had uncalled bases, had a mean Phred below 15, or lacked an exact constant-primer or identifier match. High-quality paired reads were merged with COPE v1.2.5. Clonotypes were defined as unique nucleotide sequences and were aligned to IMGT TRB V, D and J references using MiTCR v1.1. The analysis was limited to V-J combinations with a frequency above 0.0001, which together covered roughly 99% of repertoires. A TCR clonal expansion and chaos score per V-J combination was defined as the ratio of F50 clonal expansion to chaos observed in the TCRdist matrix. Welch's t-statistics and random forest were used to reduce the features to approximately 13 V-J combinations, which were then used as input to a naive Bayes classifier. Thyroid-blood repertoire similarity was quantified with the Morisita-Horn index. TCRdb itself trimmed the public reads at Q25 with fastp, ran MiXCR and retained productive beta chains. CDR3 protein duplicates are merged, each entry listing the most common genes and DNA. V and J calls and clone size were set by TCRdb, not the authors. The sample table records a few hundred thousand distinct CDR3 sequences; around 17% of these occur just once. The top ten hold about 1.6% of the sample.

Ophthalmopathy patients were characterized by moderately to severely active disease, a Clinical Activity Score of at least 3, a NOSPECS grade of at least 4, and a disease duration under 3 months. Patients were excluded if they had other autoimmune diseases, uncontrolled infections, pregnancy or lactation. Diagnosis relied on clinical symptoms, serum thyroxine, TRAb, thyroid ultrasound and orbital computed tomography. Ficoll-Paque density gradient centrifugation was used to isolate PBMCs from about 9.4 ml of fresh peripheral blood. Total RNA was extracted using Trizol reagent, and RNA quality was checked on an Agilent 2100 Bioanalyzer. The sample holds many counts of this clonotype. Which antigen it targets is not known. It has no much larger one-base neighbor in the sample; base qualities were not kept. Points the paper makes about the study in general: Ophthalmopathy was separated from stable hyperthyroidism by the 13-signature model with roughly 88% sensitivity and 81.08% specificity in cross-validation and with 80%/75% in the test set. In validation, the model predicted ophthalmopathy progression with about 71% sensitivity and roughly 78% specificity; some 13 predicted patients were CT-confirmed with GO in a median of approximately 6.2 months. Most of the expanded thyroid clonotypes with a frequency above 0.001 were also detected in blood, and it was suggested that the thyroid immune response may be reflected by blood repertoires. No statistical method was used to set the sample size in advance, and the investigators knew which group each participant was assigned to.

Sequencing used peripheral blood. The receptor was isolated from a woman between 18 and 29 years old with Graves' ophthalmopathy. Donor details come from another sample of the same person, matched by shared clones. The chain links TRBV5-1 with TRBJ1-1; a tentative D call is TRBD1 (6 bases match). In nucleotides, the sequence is TGCGCCAGCAGCTTTATGGGGGGGCGCTTAACTGAAGCTTTCTTT. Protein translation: CASSFMGGRLTEAFF. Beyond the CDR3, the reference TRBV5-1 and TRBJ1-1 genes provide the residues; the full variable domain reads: KAGVTQTPRYLIKTRGQQVTLSCSPISGHRSVSWYQQTPGQGLQFLFEYFSETQRNKGNFPGRFSGRQFSNSRSEMNVSTLELGDSALYLCASSFMGGRLTEAFFGQGTRLTVV.